This T cell receptor beta chain was sequenced in a study of T cell responses to AZD1222 COVID-19 vaccine. Study-level points and caveats: Spike regions recognized by vaccine-associated CD4 TCRs spanned the protein, led by 160-218 and 743-854. Clonal diversity may have been underestimated, and the donors were mostly white British, with more females than males.

In regard to this clone: The antigen remains undetermined.

TCRdb keeps only in-frame clones here, not all; method: immunoSEQ multiplex PCR. The sample includes 95,000 to 150,000 clones, under 95% of them seen just once. Second-dose recipients at about 4 or about 12 weeks were treated as one pooled group. The V gene lost 5 bases and the J gene lost 4 bases, with 11 bases spanning the gap. The CDR3 covers 13 residues. Per the germline V gene, CDR1 is KGHSH and CDR2 is LQKENI. The rearrangement joins TRBV18 to TRBJ1-1; D may be TRBD1 (5 bases). Sequenced here: peripheral blood, sampled 28 days after the second AZD1222 dose. This TCR derives from an adult who received the AZD1222 COVID-19 vaccine. The CDR3 loop is CASSEVRGTEAFF. The CDR3 DNA sequence: TGTGCCAGCTCAGAAGTAAGGGGCACTGAAGCTTTCTTT.